Presented here are 7 T cell receptor beta chains from one specimen sequenced in a study of blood T cell repertoires in COVID-19. Measured with immunoSEQ multiplex PCR; TCRdb has only the in-frame clones, and not every one. The sample contains tens of thousands of clones, nearly 85% of which appear only once. Sequenced sample: peripheral blood. These receptors originate from a woman of 80 years or more with acute or convalescent COVID-19.

This chain uses TRBV27 with TRBJ2-1; 8 bases are a match to TRBD2. The length of the CDR3 is 16 residues. V lost 5 bases to trimming and J lost 7 bases; unmatched junction nucleotides: 13. CDR1 is MNHEY, CDR2 SMNVEV, per germline (reference sequence). This CDR3 reads CASSPGRDPGRNEQFF. CDR3 coding DNA: TGTGCCAGCAGTCCCGGGAGGGACCCAGGGAGGAATGAGCAGTTCTTC.

The V call is TRBV7-3, the J call TRBJ2-3, with 14 bases matching TRBD2. The CDR3 is 17 residues long. J was trimmed by 5 bases and V by 5 bases; bases with no gene match: 9. Germline CDR1 reads SGHTA; CDR2 reads FQGTGA. The CDR3 coding sequence is TGTGCCAGCAGCCAGGGGGGGACTAGCGGGAGCCAAGATACGCAGTATTTT. Translating gives CASSQGGTSGSQDTQYF.

V is TRBV18 and J is TRBJ2-5; 7 bases fit TRBD1. V shed 3 bases, J shed 3 bases, and the junction held 1 base outside the gene matches. Germline V gives CDR1 KGHSH, CDR2 LQKENI. The CDR3 contains 13 residues. The CDR3: CASSPGTEETQYF. In DNA, the CDR3 is TGTGCCAGCTCACCTGGGACAGAAGAGACCCAGTACTTC.

This clone appeared once. The V gene is TRBV29-1, the J gene TRBJ2-7; maybe TRBD1 (5 bases). CDR3 length equals 11 residues. V was trimmed by 4 bases and J by 5 bases, leaving 9 bases between them. Germline-derived CDR1 and CDR2 are SQVTM and ANQGSEA. The CDR3 loop is CSVADTHEQYF. The CDR3 region has the DNA TGCAGCGTTGCGGACACCCACGAGCAGTACTTC.

CDR3 region: CASSFAPGEGSYNEQFF. The CDR3 DNA sequence: TGCGCCAGCAGCTTTGCCCCCGGGGAGGGGAGCTACAATGAGCAGTTCTTC. The chain recombines TRBV5-1 with TRBJ2-1; 7 positions match TRBD2. CDR3 size: 17 residues. CDR1 and CDR2 (germline): SGHRS, YFSETQ. The V segment lost 2 bases and the J segment 3 bases; nucleotides outside the gene matches: 11.

A single count supports this clone. The chain is built from TRBV5-4 and TRBJ2-3; TRBD2 agrees at 11 bases. V shed 2 bases and J 1 base; nucleotides not matched to a gene: 9. CDR1 and CDR2 (germline): SGHNT, YYREEE (reference sequence). CDR3 length: 18 residues. The CDR3 is CASSLRLAGMQGTDTQYF. The CDR3 nucleotides read TGTGCCAGCAGCTTACGACTAGCGGGGATGCAAGGCACAGATACGCAGTATTTT.

The chain combines TRBV19 with TRBJ2-7, with 13 bases identical to TRBD2. The CDR3 has 15 amino acids. V was clipped by 6 bases and J by 2 bases; unmatched bases: 4. In germline, CDR1 is LNHDA, CDR2 SQIVND (reference sequence). The CDR3 DNA sequence: TGTGCCAGTAGCAGGACTAGCGGGAGACCCTACGAGCAGTACTTC. Its translation: CASSRTSGRPYEQYF.